The clone carrying this T cell receptor (beta chain) has ten or more counts. Its antigen is undetermined. The source of the sample is a study of post-analysis software for immune sequencing data. Overall study results and limits: Controls had lower frequencies than patients of about 5 TRBV segments, which included TRBV5-6, TRBV5-1 and TRBV20-1. Controls significantly exceeded multiple sclerosis patients in normalized Chao1 diversity. When the samples were clustered directly with F measure, those that had been prepared in the same batch showed strong co-clustering.

The library was made from cDNA and included unique molecular identifiers. MiXCR, applied by TCRdb to the PCR reads, yields one record per CDR3 protein. This table holds over 300,000 distinct CDR3 sequences, 30% to 45% found once. Germline V gene data show CDR1 as LGHNA and CDR2 as YSLEER. This CDR3 comprises 18 residues. The V segment lost 4 bases and the J segment 6 bases; nucleotides outside the gene matches: 17. Sequences were obtained from blood. The rearrangement joins TRBV4-3 to TRBJ1-4; 7 bases are shared with TRBD1. The sequence was collected from a girl between 10 and 17 years old with multiple sclerosis. The CDR3 DNA reads TGCGCCAGCAGCCGCCTTAACCCGCTAAGGGGGCTTGATGAAAAACTGTTTTTT. This sequence encodes CASSRLNPLRGLDEKLFF.